The 20 T cell receptor beta chains given below trace back to one sample, sequenced in a study of response to subunit inactivated influenza vaccine. TCRdb ran MiXCR on the RT-PCR reads and lists one entry per CDR3 protein. The sample has approximately 500,000 distinct CDR3 sequences, 13% seen once. The sample was PBMCs from blood, taken about 6 weeks after vaccination. All receptors come from a man aged 50 or older who received an inactivated influenza vaccine.

On this clonotype: One end of the junction is discordant with germline, which a read error may explain. The chain employs TRBV6-1 and TRBJ2-3; 9 bases fit TRBD2. Per germline, CDR1 MNHNS and CDR2 SASEGT. This CDR3 contains 16 residues. The CDR3 nucleotides are TGTGCTAGCAGCCACACGACTAGCGGAAGCACAGATACGCAGTATTTT. Protein product: CASSHTTSGSTDTQYF.

This clonotype has just a few counts. The V call is TRBV4-3, the J call TRBJ2-3; either TRBD1 or TRBD2 may supply D (6 bases each). V lost 2 bases and J 0 bases, leaving 12 bases between the germline ends. Germline V gene data show CDR1 as LGHNA and CDR2 as YSLEER. This CDR3 has 16 amino acids. The CDR3 spells CASSQSGAASTDTQYF. The CDR3 nucleotides are TGCGCCAGCAGCCAATCGGGGGCTGCGAGCACAGATACGCAGTATTTT.

The chain carries TRBV7-9 and TRBJ1-6; 8 positions agree with TRBD1. Germline values: CDR1 SEHNR, CDR2 FQNEAQ (reference sequence). Unmatched junction bases numbered 11, after V lost 4 bases and J lost 15 bases. The CDR3 loop spans 14 amino acids. The CDR3 DNA reads TGTGCCAGCAGCTCTCCGGGACAGGTTAAAGGCCTCCACTTT. Translation gives CASSSPGQVKGLHF.

About this clonotype: Because the CDR3 is missing its conserved closing phenylalanine or tryptophan, this is likely a read error. The chain links TRBV28 to TRBJ1-2; D gene uncertain. The CDR3 is 13 amino acids. The germline gives CDR1 MDHEN, CDR2 SYDVKM. V was cut by 7 bases and J by 3 bases, with 12 bases left in between. Here the CDR3 DNA reads TGTGCCAGCAAGGTCACGAAGGACTATGGCTACACCTTA. It encodes CASKVTKDYGYTL.

This clonotype has just a few counts. The chain couples TRBV3-1 to TRBJ1-1, with TRBD1 as a possible D gene (5 bases). The CDR3 has 15 amino acids. Looked up from germline, CDR1 is LGHDT and CDR2 is YNNKEL (reference sequence). The V and J ends lost 6 bases and 0 bases respectively, with 14 bases between them. The CDR3 is CASRLSDRLNTEAFF. In DNA form, the CDR3 reads TGTGCCAGCAGACTCAGCGACAGACTGAACACTGAAGCTTTCTTT.

This clonotype was counted a few times. The rearrangement uses TRBV20-1 and TRBJ1-1; D gene ambiguous. V dropped 5 bases and J dropped 11 bases, with 15 bases sitting between them. This CDR3 spans 11 amino acids. The V gene's germline CDR1 is DFQATT and CDR2 SNEGSKA (reference sequence). The CDR3 loop is CSAGTSREAFF. CDR3 bases: TGCAGTGCTGGAACAAGCCGGGAGGCTTTCTTT.

This clonotype has only a few counts. V usage is TRBV27 and J usage is TRBJ2-5; 10 bases match TRBD2. Losses at the gene ends were 4 bases for V and 1 base for J; bases not matched to a gene: 6. The CDR3 consists of 16 residues. Germline V gene lookup returns CDR1 MNHEY and CDR2 SMNVEV (reference sequence). CDR3 in amino acids: CASSSELAGGQETQYF. The DNA of the CDR3 is TGTGCCAGCAGTTCAGAATTAGCGGGGGGCCAAGAGACCCAGTACTTC.

This clonotype appeared many times. The rearrangement links TRBV12-3 or TRBV12-4 to TRBJ2-3, with D perhaps matching TRBD2 (6 bases). The CDR3 loop spans 15 amino acids. Trimming removed 1 base at V and 2 bases at J, with 10 bases between. The CDR3 DNA reads TGTGCCAGCAGTTTAGTTGGCGGGGTCACAGATACGCAGTATTTT. Amino acid sequence: CASSLVGGVTDTQYF.

This clonotype was seen only a few times. The chain combines TRBV4-2 with TRBJ1-1; a possible D gene is TRBD1 (5 bases). CDR1 and CDR2 from the germline V gene are LGHNA and YNFKEQ. V was cut by 4 bases and J by 12 bases, with 21 bases left in between. The CDR3 runs to 14 residues. CDR3 loop: CASSPRTGDFSTFF. In DNA form, the CDR3 reads TGTGCCAGCAGCCCGCGGACGGGGGATTTTTCGACTTTCTTT.

The rearrangement joins TRBV20-1 to TRBJ2-5, with 11 bases aligning to TRBD2. In germline, CDR1 is DFQATT, CDR2 SNEGSKA (reference sequence). The CDR3 totals 15 residues. J gave up 5 bases and V 3 bases, and 8 bases lay outside the gene matches. This chain's CDR3 is CSARGARTSGETQYF. In DNA, the CDR3 is TGCAGTGCTAGGGGCGCCCGGACTAGCGGGGAGACCCAGTACTTC.

This clonotype was seen at least ten times. The chain carries TRBV20-1 and TRBJ1-6, with D perhaps TRBD1 (5 bases). Germline loops: CDR1 DFQATT, CDR2 SNEGSKA (reference sequence). Between the trimmed V and J ends, which lost 1 base and 0 bases, there was a span of 31 bases. This CDR3 is 23 amino acids long. This CDR3 is CSARVSLRENFEITRSYNSPLHF. Written as DNA, the CDR3 is TGCAGTGCTAGAGTTTCCCTCAGGGAAAACTTTGAAATAACCCGCTCCTATAATTCACCCCTCCACTTT.

This clonotype has a handful of counts. V and J are TRBV12-3 or TRBV12-4 and TRBJ1-3; tentatively, D is TRBD1 (6 bases). The length of the CDR3 is 15 residues. V was shortened by 6 bases and J by 10 bases, with 22 bases between the two germline ends. CDR3 sequence reads: CASRGTTGNRGTIYF. The CDR3 coding sequence is TGTGCCAGCAGGGGGACAACCGGAAATCGAGGGACCATATATTTT.

To note about this clonotype: A read error is possible here, since a much larger clone lies one base away. The V and J genes are TRBV20-1 and TRBJ2-3; 9 bases line up with TRBD1. Germline CDR1 reads DFQATT; CDR2 reads SNEGSKA (reference sequence). This CDR3 has 14 amino acids. The CDR3 DNA reads as TGCAGTGCAATTGGACAGGGGCGGATAGATTCGCAGTATTTT. Its protein is CSAIGQGRIDSQYF.

The J gene is TRBJ2-2, the V gene TRBV6-2 or TRBV6-3; 8 nucleotides align to TRBD1. V dropped 9 bases and J dropped 6; count of bases not matched to a gene: 33. Germline V gene lookup returns CDR1 MNHEY and CDR2 SVGEGT. The CDR3 length is 22 residues. This CDR3 is CASTSAGLLTGARPRAAGELFF. CDR3 sequence (DNA): TGTGCCAGTACTTCCGCTGGACTTCTGACAGGGGCCCGGCCAAGGGCGGCCGGGGAGCTGTTTTTT.

Many counts were recorded for this clonotype. The chain uses TRBV29-1 and TRBJ2-5; 8 bases are shared with TRBD1. The CDR3 consists of 15 residues. Trimming removed 7 bases from V and 5 bases from J; junction bases left unmatched: 15. CDR1 and CDR2 (germline): SQVTM, ANQGSEA. The CDR3 sequence: CSALSFSTGAETQYF. CDR3 in DNA: TGCAGCGCGTTGTCCTTCTCGACAGGGGCCGAGACCCAGTACTTC. The entire variable domain, with the rest obtained from reference TRBV29-1 and TRBJ2-5, is as follows: SAVISQKPSRDICQRGTSLTIQCQVDSQVTMMFWYRQQPGQSLTLIATANQGSEATYESGFVIDKFPISRPNLTFSTLTVSNMSPEDSSIYLCSALSFSTGAETQYFGPGTRLLVL.

V is TRBV5-1 and J is TRBJ2-1; possibly TRBD1 or TRBD2 for D (5 bases each). This CDR3 is built from 14 residues. V was shortened by 7 bases and J by 9 bases, with 20 bases between the two germline ends. Looked up from germline, CDR1 is SGHRS and CDR2 is YFSETQ. The DNA of the CDR3 is TGCGCCAGCGGCCTTACAGGAGAGGGAAGTGAGCAGTTCTTC. This codes for CASGLTGEGSEQFF. The full variable domain, in which reference TRBV5-1 and TRBJ2-1 provide the parts outside the CDR3, is KAGVTQTPRYLIKTRGQQVTLSCSPISGHRSVSWYQQTPGQGLQFLFEYFSETQRNKGNFPGRFSGRQFSNSRSEMNVSTLELGDSALYLCASGLTGEGSEQFFGPGTRLTVL.

In this sample, this clonotype turned up a few times. This chain connects TRBV12-3 or TRBV12-4 to TRBJ2-7, with a possible D match to TRBD2 (6 bases). The CDR3 runs to 13 residues. V was cut by 3 bases and J by 9 bases, with 15 bases left in between. The CDR3 DNA is TGTGCCAGCAGTTTGGATAGTATGGGGGGGCAGTACTTC. This codes for CASSLDSMGGQYF.

V is TRBV6-5 and J is TRBJ1-1, with D possibly matching TRBD1 (5 bases). The CDR3 contains 15 residues. The V and J ends lost 0 bases and 8 bases respectively, with 16 bases between them. Germline V gene lookup returns CDR1 MNHEY and CDR2 SVGAGI. The DNA of the CDR3 is TGTGCCAGCAGTTACTCCACTTGGGGTTGGACAGAAGCTTTCTTT. It translates to CASSYSTWGWTEAFF.

This clonotype has only a few counts. The chain couples TRBV20-1 to TRBJ2-4; 9 bases align to TRBD1. Germline CDR1 and CDR2: DFQATT and SNEGSKA (reference sequence). The CDR3 is made up of 16 amino acids. The trim removed 4 bases at V and 0 bases at J, leaving 7 bases unmatched. CDR3 region: CSAIGDRDLAKNIQYF. The CDR3 DNA is TGCAGTGCTATTGGGGACAGGGACCTAGCCAAAAACATTCAGTACTTC.

This rearrangement joins TRBV5-1 to TRBJ2-7, with D perhaps TRBD1 (5 bases). CDR3 size: 12 residues. Germline CDR1 and CDR2: SGHRS and YFSETQ. V was shortened by 4 bases and J by 5 bases, with 10 bases between the two germline ends. The CDR3 protein is CASSAGSHEQYF. CDR3 DNA sequence: TGCGCCAGCAGCGCAGGGTCCCACGAGCAGTACTTC.